The clone carrying this TCR beta chain counts as medium-sized (0.01 to 0.1%). Its antigen is still unknown. The time point here: late sampling 161 to 241 days after vaccination in three convalescent patients. Treatment of the sample: roughly ten-day PBMC culture with coronavirus spike peptide pools or control peptides (ViraFEST assay). Via ViraFEST, peptide pools expanded antigen-specific T cells before TCR sequencing. This specimen belongs to a study of vaccination and CD4 T cells after COVID-19. Study overall: At a median approximately 70 days (range 14 to 241) after dose two, post-vaccine samples were obtained. SARS-CoV-2, HCoV-NL63, HCoV-OC43 and HCoV-229E supplied the overlapping spike peptides used to stimulate cells.

The study sequenced cultured CD4+ T cell DNA using the Oncomine TCR Beta short-read assay. Investigators isolated genomic DNA from cultured CD4+ T cells. TCRdb ran MiXCR on the PCR reads and lists one entry per CDR3 protein. The sample lists about 26,000 distinct CDR3 sequences, roughly 38% occurring once. The CDR3 spans 15 residues. Trimming took off 6 bases at V and 8 bases at J, with 22 bases between the two ends. Germline V lookup: CDR1 SEHNR, CDR2 FQNEAQ (reference sequence). The source of this sequence is a human donor who had recovered from COVID-19. This chain joins TRBV7-9 and TRBJ1-2; D possibly corresponds to TRBD1 (5 bases). Material: CD4+ T cells from blood, cultured in vitro, obtained about 7 months after SARS-CoV-2 vaccination. The CDR3 protein is CASRWVDTRVAGYTF. CDR3 sequence (DNA): TGTGCCAGCAGGTGGGTGGATACCAGGGTTGCCGGCTACACCTTC.